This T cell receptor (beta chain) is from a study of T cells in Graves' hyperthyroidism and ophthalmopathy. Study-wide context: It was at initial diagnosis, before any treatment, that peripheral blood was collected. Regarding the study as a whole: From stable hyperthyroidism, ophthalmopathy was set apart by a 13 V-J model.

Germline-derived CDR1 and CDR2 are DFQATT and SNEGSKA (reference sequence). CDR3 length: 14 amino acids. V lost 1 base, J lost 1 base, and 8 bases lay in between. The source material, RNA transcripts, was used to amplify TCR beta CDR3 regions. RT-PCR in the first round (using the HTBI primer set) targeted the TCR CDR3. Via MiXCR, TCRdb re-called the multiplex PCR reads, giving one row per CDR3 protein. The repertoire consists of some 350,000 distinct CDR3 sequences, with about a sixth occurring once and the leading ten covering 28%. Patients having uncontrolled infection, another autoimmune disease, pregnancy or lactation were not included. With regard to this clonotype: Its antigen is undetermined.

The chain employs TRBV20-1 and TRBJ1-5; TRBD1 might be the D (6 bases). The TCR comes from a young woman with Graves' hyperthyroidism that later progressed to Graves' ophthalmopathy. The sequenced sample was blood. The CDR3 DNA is TGCAGTGCTAGAGGGGGGCGAAGCAATCAGCCCCAGCATTTT. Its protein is CSARGGRSNQPQHF.